The T cell receptor (beta chain) under discussion was sequenced for a study of blood T cell repertoires in COVID-19. Turning to the study itself: Material from acute and convalescent COVID-19 was sourced from the United States, Italy and Spain.

Assignment of participants to cohorts was predicated upon participant-reported clinical history. Either two negative PCRs, clearance, or symptom resolution qualified Cohort 3 donors as recovered. The CDR3 totals 14 residues. Germline CDR1 and CDR2: MGHRA and YSYEKL. The J segment lost 3 bases and the V segment lost 5 bases, leaving 5 bases of the junction unmatched. Profiling relied on immunoSEQ multiplex PCR, and the TCRdb table lists in-frame clones only, not all of them. The table includes some 340,000 clones, around 83% detected once. This sequence was found in a woman between 45 and 65 years old who had recovered from COVID-19. Sample: PBMCs or T cells enriched from blood (not recorded which). The rearrangement uses TRBV4-1 and TRBJ1-2; TRBD1 aligns across 8 bases. The CDR3 nucleotides are TGCGCCAGCAGCGCGTCAGGGGGCGACTATGGCTACACCTTC. Translation gives CASSASGGDYGYTF.